This T cell receptor (beta chain) was found in a study of identical twins. Broader study findings: Modeled out-of-frame TCR alpha sharing in monozygotic twins fell below observed levels.

A universal primer site was created by template switching, with the cDNA bearing unique molecular identifiers. One entry per CDR3 protein, called by TCRdb with MiXCR from the 5' RACE reads. The table lists some 1,700,000 distinct CDR3 sequences, roughly a third of them singletons. The germline V gene has CDR1 SGHTA and CDR2 FQGNSA. Trimming removed 2 bases from V and 0 bases from J; junction bases left unmatched: 7. This CDR3 comprises 17 residues. Comment on this clonotype: Its antigen remains unknown.

Sequencing input: cord blood. The TCR comes from a newborn girl in good health. The V and J genes are TRBV7-2 and TRBJ1-5, with 7 bases fitting TRBD1. In nucleotides, the CDR3 is TGTGCCAGCAGCTTACGGTGGACAGGTGATAGCAATCAGCCCCAGCATTTT. Amino acids: CASSLRWTGDSNQPQHF.